These T cell receptor beta chains were read from a single sample in a study of blood T cell repertoires in COVID-19. Sequencing used immunoSEQ multiplex PCR; TCRdb keeps in-frame clones, though not all of them. The sample holds fewer than 250,000 clones, around four fifths seen once. The sample consisted of peripheral blood. Receptor source: a woman between 65 and 79 years old with active or convalescent COVID-19. CDR3s include the opening cysteine and the closing phenylalanine or tryptophan. The D gene is left open where the match is weak. A clone size is listed for some rows: how often the clone was seen (once, few, many), or a class if it is expanded.

d_gene	abundance	v_gene	j_gene	CDR3aa	CDR3nt
TRBD2	NA	TRBV6-5	TRBJ2-1	CASSYSGSYNEQFF	TGTGCCAGCAGTTATAGCGGGTCCTACAATGAGCAGTTCTTC
NA	NA	TRBV3-1/TRBV3-2	TRBJ1-2	CASSQFLVGRNFIYGYTF	TGTGCCAGCAGCCAATTTCTTGTAGGCAGGAACTTCATCTATGGCTACACCTTC
NA	NA	TRBV9	TRBJ2-1	CASSVASGVNEQFF	TGTGCCAGCAGCGTAGCGTCGGGGGTGAATGAGCAGTTCTTC
TRBD1	once	TRBV2	TRBJ1-1	CARGQGITEAFF	TGTGCCAGGGGACAGGGCATCACTGAAGCTTTCTTT
NA	NA	TRBV6-5	TRBJ1-6	CAIRGAVGNSPLHF	TGTGCCATCAGAGGGGCTGTGGGTAATTCACCCCTCCACTTT
TRBD1	once	TRBV19	TRBJ1-6	CASSIAGGNSPLHF	TGTGCCAGTAGTATAGCAGGGGGCAATTCACCCCTCCACTTT
NA	NA	TRBV5-4	TRBJ2-5	CASSLHTRLETQYF	TGTGCCAGCAGCCTCCATACTAGACTAGAGACCCAGTACTTC
NA	NA	TRBV28	TRBJ1-1	CASTRAENTEAFF	TGTGCCAGCACCAGGGCGGAGAACACTGAAGCTTTCTTT
TRBD1	NA	TRBV6-2/TRBV6-3	TRBJ2-1	CASSTPGTGGFNEQFF	TGTGCCAGCAGCACTCCCGGGACAGGGGGATTCAATGAGCAGTTCTTC
TRBD1	NA	TRBV27	TRBJ2-3	CASTSRTGYTDTQYF	TGTGCCAGCACCTCCAGGACAGGATACACAGATACGCAGTATTTT
NA	NA	TRBV20-1	TRBJ2-3	CSADTQDTQYF	TGCAGTGCTGACACCCAAGATACGCAGTATTTT
TRBD1	few	TRBV6-1	TRBJ1-2	CASSETGGTNYGYTF	TGTGCCAGCAGTGAAACAGGGGGTACTAACTATGGCTACACCTTC
TRBD1	NA	TRBV19	TRBJ1-2	CASSREQGIYGYTF	TGTGCCAGTAGCCGGGAACAGGGGATCTATGGCTACACCTTC